This TCR beta chain was sequenced in a study of blood T cells in healthy people across ages. Findings of the study overall: PBMCs went unsorted, and a conclusive naive versus antigen-experienced comparison was therefore prevented. Per million T cells, TCR beta diversity dropped about linearly as age rose.

For the second PCR, which ran for about 7 to 12 cycles, a sample-barcoded 5' primer and a J-beta primer mix were used. MiXCR, applied by TCRdb to the 5' RACE reads, yields one record per CDR3 protein. The sample carries 1.5 million or so distinct CDR3 sequences, approximately 38% recorded once. On this clonotype itself: Its antigen is not identified.

Healthy Caucasian individuals from Russia aged about 6 to 100 served as donors. Input material: blood. The sequence came from a woman under 30 in good health.

CDR3 coding DNA: TGTGCCAGCAGTTTCCAGGGGGGGTACAATGAGCAGTTCTTC. This translates into CASSFQGGYNEQFF. V is TRBV2 and J is TRBJ2-1; D is tentatively TRBD1 or TRBD2 (7 bases each). The germline CDR1 and CDR2 sequences are SNHLY and FYNNEI. The CDR3 is 14 amino acids. Trimming removed 5 bases from V and 4 bases from J, with 12 bases in between.